Listed below are T cell receptor beta chains from one sample, sequenced in a study of regulatory T cells in long-lasting Graves disease. TCRdb used MiXCR to reprocess the multiplex PCR reads, holding one entry per CDR3 protein. The table has around 450,000 distinct CDR3 sequences, around 14% seen once; the top ten hold approximately 15%. The same data also went into a second study, on T cells in Graves' hyperthyroidism and ophthalmopathy.

Material: peripheral blood mononuclear cells (PBMCs), obtained at new diagnosis, from a patient treated with antithyroid drugs. The receptors shown here come from a woman aged 25 to 39 with Graves disease. Both conserved end residues are part of each CDR3. Each record gives: CDR3 protein, CDR3 DNA, V gene, clone size, D gene, J gene. A D gene is named only where the DNA matches it firmly. Clone size is shown for a subset of rows, as once, few, many or a class of expanded clone.

CATSREGQGNHEQYF,TGTGCCACCAGCAGAGAGGGACAGGGGAACCACGAGCAGTACTTC,TRBV15,few,TRBD1,TRBJ2-7
CASSQWGQADTEAFF,TGCGCCAGCAGCCAGTGGGGTCAGGCGGACACTGAAGCTTTCTTT,TRBV4-1,few,NA,TRBJ1-1
CAWSPLSGYNEQFF,TGTGCCTGGAGTCCTCTCTCGGGATACAATGAGCAGTTCTTC,TRBV30,NA,NA,TRBJ2-1
CASSGTGTGGAGELFF,TGTGCCAGCAGCGGAACCGGGACAGGGGGTGCCGGGGAGCTGTTTTTT,TRBV7-2,NA,TRBD1,TRBJ2-2
CASSVRGSGNTIYF,TGTGCCAGTAGTGTCAGAGGCTCTGGAAACACCATATATTTT,TRBV19,NA,NA,TRBJ1-3
CASSFLGTDLRQYF,TGTGCCAGCAGTTTCCTCGGGACTGACCTCCGTCAGTACTTC,TRBV6-9,many,NA,TRBJ2-5
CASSTTWTGEENTEAFF,TGTGCCAGCAGCACAACTTGGACAGGCGAGGAGAACACTGAAGCTTTCTTT,TRBV28,many,TRBD1,TRBJ1-1
CASSWGPSKNIQYF,TGTGCCAGCAGCTGGGGTCCGTCTAAAAACATTCAGTACTTC,TRBV11-2,NA,NA,TRBJ2-4
CASSEAKGSAGELFF,TGTGCCAGCAGTGAAGCGAAAGGGTCGGCCGGGGAGCTGTTTTTT,TRBV6-1,NA,NA,TRBJ2-2
CASSPGLAAGQETQYF,TGTGCCAGCAGCCCTGGACTAGCGGCAGGGCAAGAGACCCAGTACTTC,TRBV28,many,TRBD2,TRBJ2-5
CSALKNNEQFF,TGCAGTGCCCTTAAAAACAATGAGCAGTTCTTC,TRBV20-1,NA,NA,TRBJ2-1
CASSLVRVLGTEAFF,TGTGCCAGCAGCTTAGTCCGCGTTTTGGGCACTGAAGCTTTCTTT,TRBV11-2,many,NA,TRBJ1-1
CASSRGGVRGQNQPQHF,TGTGCCAGCAGCCGAGGAGGGGTCAGGGGCCAAAATCAGCCCCAGCATTTT,TRBV3-1,once,NA,TRBJ1-5
CASSPSEALNTEAFF,TGTGCCAGCTCACCATCCGAAGCCCTGAACACTGAAGCTTTCTTT,TRBV18,many,NA,TRBJ1-1
CASSLGAGFRGTEAFF,TGCGCCAGCAGCTTAGGGGCAGGGTTTAGGGGGACTGAAGCTTTCTTT,TRBV5-1,NA,NA,TRBJ1-1
CASSVSVENEQYF,TGTGCCAGCAGCGTATCAGTAGAGAACGAGCAGTACTTC,TRBV9,many,NA,TRBJ2-7
CASSYAAGLYEQYF,TGTGCCAGCAGTTACGCAGCGGGACTTTACGAGCAGTACTTC,TRBV6-9,NA,TRBD2,TRBJ2-7
CASSQETDLNEKLFF,TGCGCCAGCAGCCAAGAGACCGACTTGAATGAAAAACTGTTTTTT,TRBV4-1,NA,NA,TRBJ1-4
CASGGGQVDEQYF,TGCGCCAGCGGAGGGGGACAAGTCGACGAGCAGTACTTC,TRBV5-1,few,NA,TRBJ2-7
CATSSDRGRGTEAFF,TGTGCCACCAGCAGCGACAGGGGACGGGGAACTGAAGCTTTCTTT,TRBV15,NA,TRBD1,TRBJ1-1
CASSVELAGVREQFF,TGTGCCAGCAGCGTAGAACTAGCGGGAGTTCGTGAGCAGTTCTTC,TRBV9,many,TRBD2,TRBJ2-1
CSARDMAEGYEQYF,TGCAGTGCTAGAGATATGGCAGAGGGCTACGAGCAGTACTTC,TRBV20-1,many,NA,TRBJ2-7
CASSQVLSRYSNQPQHF,TGCGCCAGCAGCCAAGTACTGTCTAGATATAGCAATCAGCCCCAGCATTTT,TRBV4-1,NA,NA,TRBJ1-5
CATSDYAAPGQITDTQYF,TGTGCCACCAGTGATTACGCCGCCCCGGGACAGATCACAGATACGCAGTATTTT,TRBV24-1,NA,TRBD1,TRBJ2-3
CASRVGTGLLNTEAFF,TGTGCCAGCAGGGTAGGGACAGGGCTCTTGAACACTGAAGCTTTCTTT,TRBV12-3/TRBV12-4,many,TRBD1,TRBJ1-1
CASSSAGTDYEQYF,TGTGCCAGCAGTTCCGCCGGGACCGACTACGAGCAGTACTTC,TRBV5-6,many,NA,TRBJ2-7
CASSPTSGVMNTEAFF,TGTGCCAGCAGTCCAACCTCAGGGGTCATGAACACTGAAGCTTTCTTT,TRBV27,many,NA,TRBJ1-1
CASSLVSESQPQHF,TGCGCCAGCAGCTTGGTGAGTGAAAGCCAGCCCCAGCATTTT,TRBV5-1,NA,NA,TRBJ1-5
CASSHNLGPNTEAFF,TGTGCCAGCAGCCACAATCTAGGGCCGAACACTGAAGCTTTCTTT,TRBV7-3,many,NA,TRBJ1-1
CASSSSSSTDTQYF,TGTGCCAGCAGTAGTTCTTCTAGCACAGATACGCAGTATTTT,TRBV7-3,NA,NA,TRBJ2-3
CASSTGQGTDTQYF,TGTGCCAGCAGTACGGGACAGGGCACAGATACGCAGTATTTT,TRBV12-3/TRBV12-4,many,TRBD1,TRBJ2-3
CASSLDPGNSPLHF,TGTGCCAGCAGCTTAGATCCTGGAAATTCACCCCTCCACTTT,TRBV11-2,few,NA,TRBJ1-6
CSVPGLAGGSDTQYF,TGCAGCGTTCCGGGACTAGCGGGAGGGAGCGATACGCAGTATTTT,TRBV29-1,few,TRBD2,TRBJ2-3
CASSQDVAAEAFF,TGTGCCAGCAGCCAAGATGTTGCGGCTGAAGCTTTCTTT,TRBV3-1,many,NA,TRBJ1-1
CASSPPDLDRSTDTQYF,TGTGCCAGCTCACCCCCTGACTTGGACAGGTCTACAGATACGCAGTATTTT,TRBV18,NA,TRBD1,TRBJ2-3
CAWSVGPDTEAFF,TGTGCCTGGAGTGTCGGTCCAGACACTGAAGCTTTCTTT,TRBV30,many,NA,TRBJ1-1
CASSPHGREGRNEQFF,TGTGCCAGCAGCCCCCACGGGAGGGAGGGCCGGAATGAGCAGTTCTTC,TRBV7-2,many,TRBD2,TRBJ2-1
CASSLGGGNVFGEQFF,TGTGCCAGCAGCCTCGGCGGGGGGAACGTTTTCGGTGAGCAGTTCTTC,TRBV7-2,NA,TRBD2,TRBJ2-1
CASSRGTSGGSSTDTQYF,TGCGCCAGCAGCCGGGGGACTAGCGGGGGATCTAGCACAGATACGCAGTATTTT,TRBV4-1,NA,TRBD2,TRBJ2-3
CASSTRAEGRDTGELFF,TGTGCCAGCAGCACCAGAGCGGAGGGTAGGGACACCGGGGAGCTGTTTTTT,TRBV7-9,NA,NA,TRBJ2-2
CASSSLWGSPLHF,TGTGCCAGCAGTTCCCTTTGGGGATCACCCCTCCACTTT,TRBV27,many,NA,TRBJ1-6